The source of this TCR beta chain is a study of metastatic and nonmetastatic thyroid tumors. At the level of the study: Comparison of repertoires was carried out across blood and tumor or nodule tissue from malignant and benign thyroid patients. Findings and caveats of the study: The reported finding was significantly higher TCR beta diversity in malignant thyroid tumors relative to benign nodules, in blood and tumor.

Trimming cost V 3 bases and J 4 bases; bases outside gene matches: 6. CDR1 is SGHNT and CDR2 is YYREEE in the germline V gene (reference sequence). The CDR3 loop spans 15 amino acids. Every patient was untreated before thyroid surgery. With regard to this clone: No antigen is known for it.

TCRdb re-called the PCR reads with MiXCR. The table lists 30,000 to 40,000 clones, 18% of them singletons, with under 15% in the top ten. This chain uses TRBV5-4 with TRBJ1-5; 8 bases fit TRBD1. Sequencing was carried out using blood. The source of this sequence is a male donor with papillary thyroid cancer or a benign thyroid nodule (not recorded which). Some clones in this sample may be carry-over from other donors' samples. The chain's CDR3 is CASSSSGTGNQPQHF. Written as DNA, the CDR3 is TGTGCCAGCAGCTCCTCCGGGACAGGTAATCAGCCCCAGCATTTT.